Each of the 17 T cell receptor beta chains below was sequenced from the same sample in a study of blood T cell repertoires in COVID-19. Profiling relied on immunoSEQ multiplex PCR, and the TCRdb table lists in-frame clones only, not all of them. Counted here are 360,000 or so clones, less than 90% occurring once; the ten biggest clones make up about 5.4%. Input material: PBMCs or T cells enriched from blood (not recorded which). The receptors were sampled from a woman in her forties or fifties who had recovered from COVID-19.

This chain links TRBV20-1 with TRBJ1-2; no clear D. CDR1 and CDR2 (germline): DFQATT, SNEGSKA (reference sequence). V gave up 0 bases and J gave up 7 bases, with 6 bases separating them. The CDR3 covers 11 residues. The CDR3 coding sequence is TGCAGTGCTAGAGATCTCGGTGGCTACACCTTC. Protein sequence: CSARDLGGYTF.

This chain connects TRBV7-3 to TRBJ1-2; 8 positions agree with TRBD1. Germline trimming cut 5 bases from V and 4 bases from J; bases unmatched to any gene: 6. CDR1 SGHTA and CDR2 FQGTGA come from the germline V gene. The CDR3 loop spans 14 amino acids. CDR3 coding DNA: TGTGCCAGCAGCGAAATACAGGGGGGCTATGGCTACACCTTC. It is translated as CASSEIQGGYGYTF.

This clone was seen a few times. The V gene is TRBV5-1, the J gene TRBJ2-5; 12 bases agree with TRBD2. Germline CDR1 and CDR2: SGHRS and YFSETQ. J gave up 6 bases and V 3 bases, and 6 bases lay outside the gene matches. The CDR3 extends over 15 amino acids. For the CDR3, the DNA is TGCGCCAGCAGCTCAGGACTAGCGGGGATCCAGACCCAGTACTTC. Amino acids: CASSSGLAGIQTQYF.

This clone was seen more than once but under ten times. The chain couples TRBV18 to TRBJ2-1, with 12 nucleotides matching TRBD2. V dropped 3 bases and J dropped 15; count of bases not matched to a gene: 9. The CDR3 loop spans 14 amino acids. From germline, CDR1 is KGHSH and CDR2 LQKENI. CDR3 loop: CASSPSSGGALTFF. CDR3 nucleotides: TGTGCCAGCTCACCGTCTAGCGGGGGGGCCTTGACGTTCTTC.

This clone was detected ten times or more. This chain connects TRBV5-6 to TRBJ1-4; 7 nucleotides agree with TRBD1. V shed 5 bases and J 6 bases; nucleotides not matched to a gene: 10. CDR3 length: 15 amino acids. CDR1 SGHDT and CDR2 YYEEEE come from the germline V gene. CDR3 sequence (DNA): TGTGCCAGCAGTTACAGGACAGGATATTATGAAAAACTGTTTTTT. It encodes CASSYRTGYYEKLFF.

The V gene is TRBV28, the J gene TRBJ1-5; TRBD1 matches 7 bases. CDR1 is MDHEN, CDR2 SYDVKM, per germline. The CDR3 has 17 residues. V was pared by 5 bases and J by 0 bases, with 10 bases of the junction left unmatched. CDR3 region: CASSPQMTGLSNQPQHF. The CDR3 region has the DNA TGTGCCAGCAGTCCCCAGATGACAGGGCTTAGCAATCAGCCCCAGCATTTT.

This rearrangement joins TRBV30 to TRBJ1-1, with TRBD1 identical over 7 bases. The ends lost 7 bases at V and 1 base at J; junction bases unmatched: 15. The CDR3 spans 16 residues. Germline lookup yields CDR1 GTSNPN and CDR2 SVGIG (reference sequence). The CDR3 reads CALTENRGPGNTEAFF. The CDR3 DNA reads TGTGCCTTGACCGAAAACAGGGGTCCGGGGAACACTGAAGCTTTCTTT. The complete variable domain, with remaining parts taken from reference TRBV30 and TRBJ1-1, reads SQTIHQWPATLVQPVGSPLSLECTVEGTSNPNLYWYRQAAGRGLQLLFYSVGIGQISSEVPQNLSASRPQDRQFILSSKKLLLSDSGFYLCALTENRGPGNTEAFFGQGTRLTVV.

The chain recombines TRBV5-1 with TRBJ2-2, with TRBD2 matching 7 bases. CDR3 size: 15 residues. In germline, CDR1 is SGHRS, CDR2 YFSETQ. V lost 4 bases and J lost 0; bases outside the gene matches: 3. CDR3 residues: CASSGGGTNTGELFF. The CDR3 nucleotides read TGCGCCAGCAGCGGCGGGGGAACGAACACCGGGGAGCTGTTTTTT.

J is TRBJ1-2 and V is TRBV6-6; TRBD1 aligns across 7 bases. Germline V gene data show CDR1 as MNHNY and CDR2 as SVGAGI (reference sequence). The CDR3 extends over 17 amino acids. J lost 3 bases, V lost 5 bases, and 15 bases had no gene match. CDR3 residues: CASSRLQGPSGDYGYTF. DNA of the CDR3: TGTGCCAGCAGTCGCCTACAGGGGCCCTCAGGGGACTATGGCTACACCTTC.

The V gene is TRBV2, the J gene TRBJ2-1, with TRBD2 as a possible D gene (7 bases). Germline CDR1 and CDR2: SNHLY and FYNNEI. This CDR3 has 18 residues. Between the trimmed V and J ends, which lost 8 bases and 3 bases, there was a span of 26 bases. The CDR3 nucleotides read TGTGCCAGCGTGGGTGACGGGGGCGGGAGTGTTAACTACAATGAGCAGTTCTTC. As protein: CASVGDGGGSVNYNEQFF. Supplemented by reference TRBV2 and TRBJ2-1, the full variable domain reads EPEVTQTPSHQVTQMGQEVILRCVPISNHLYFYWYRQILGQKVEFLVSFYNNEISEKSEIFDDQFSVERPDGSNFTLKIRSTKLEDSAMYFCASVGDGGGSVNYNEQFFGPGTRLTVL.

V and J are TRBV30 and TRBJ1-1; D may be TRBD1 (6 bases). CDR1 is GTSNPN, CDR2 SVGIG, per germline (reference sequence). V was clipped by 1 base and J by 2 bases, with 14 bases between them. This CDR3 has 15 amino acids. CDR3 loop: CAWSALQGYNTEAFF. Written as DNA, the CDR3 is TGTGCCTGGAGTGCTCTCCAGGGGTATAACACTGAAGCTTTCTTT.

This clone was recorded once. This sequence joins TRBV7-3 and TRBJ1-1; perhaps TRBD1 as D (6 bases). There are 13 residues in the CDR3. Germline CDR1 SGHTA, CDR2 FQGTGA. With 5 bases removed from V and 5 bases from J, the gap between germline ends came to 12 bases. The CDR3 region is CASSSNRDTEAFF. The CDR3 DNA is TGTGCCAGCAGCAGTAACAGGGATACTGAAGCTTTCTTT. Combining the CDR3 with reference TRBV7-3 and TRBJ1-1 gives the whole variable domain GAGVSQTPSNKVTEKGKYVELRCDPISGHTALYWYRQSLGQGPEFLIYFQGTGAADDSGLPNDRFFAVRPEGSVSTLKIQRTERGDSAVYLCASSSNRDTEAFFGQGTRLTVV.

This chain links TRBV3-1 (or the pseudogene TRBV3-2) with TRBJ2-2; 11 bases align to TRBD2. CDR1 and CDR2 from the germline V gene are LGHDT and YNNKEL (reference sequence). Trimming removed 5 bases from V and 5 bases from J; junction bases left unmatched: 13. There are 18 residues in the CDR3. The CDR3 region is CASSSPGLAAPRTGELFF. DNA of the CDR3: TGTGCCAGCAGCTCACCGGGACTAGCGGCCCCACGGACCGGGGAGCTGTTTTTT.

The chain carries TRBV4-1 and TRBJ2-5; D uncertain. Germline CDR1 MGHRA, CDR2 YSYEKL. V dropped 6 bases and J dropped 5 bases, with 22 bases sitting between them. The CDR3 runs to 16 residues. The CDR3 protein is CASSQSRGATGETQYF. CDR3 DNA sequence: TGCGCCAGCAGTCAAAGCCGCGGAGCGACTGGTGAGACCCAGTACTTC.

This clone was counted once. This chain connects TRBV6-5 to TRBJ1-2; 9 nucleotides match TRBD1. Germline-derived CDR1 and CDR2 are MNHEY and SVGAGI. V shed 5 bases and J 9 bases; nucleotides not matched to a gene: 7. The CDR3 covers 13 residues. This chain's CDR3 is CASSIQTGGSYTF. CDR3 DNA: TGTGCCAGCAGTATCCAGACAGGGGGAAGCTACACCTTC.

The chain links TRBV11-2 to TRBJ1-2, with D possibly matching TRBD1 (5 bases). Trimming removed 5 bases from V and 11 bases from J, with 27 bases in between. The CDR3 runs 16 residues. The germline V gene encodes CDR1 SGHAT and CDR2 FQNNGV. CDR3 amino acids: CASSPNDQGLNGGYTF. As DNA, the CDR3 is TGTGCCAGCAGCCCTAACGACCAGGGCCTAAATGGGGGGTACACCTTC.

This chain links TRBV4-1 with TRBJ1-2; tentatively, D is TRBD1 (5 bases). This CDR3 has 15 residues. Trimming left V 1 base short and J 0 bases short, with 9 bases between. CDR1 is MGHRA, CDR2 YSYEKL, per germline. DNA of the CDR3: TGCGCCAGCAGCCAAGGGGGCGGTTCTAACTATGGCTACACCTTC. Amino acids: CASSQGGGSNYGYTF.